The 4 T cell receptor beta chains reported below all come from one sample, sequenced in a study of CXCR3-negative and CXCR3-positive naive CD8 T cells. General study points: The TRB CDR3s that CXCR3-positive naive cells carried were more hydrophobic than those of CXCR3-negative naive cells.

No cognate antigen is known for these TCRs. The libraries of TRB cDNA were constructed through 5' RACE using UMI labels. TCRdb reprocessed the 5' RACE reads and keeps a single row for each CDR3 protein, giving no DNA. The sample has 85,000 to 90,000 distinct CDR3 sequences. Source material: naive CXCR3+ CD8+ T cells from blood. Stated subset: CD45RO-CCR7+CD27+CD95- naive CD8+ T cells expressing CXCR3 (TNR3+). These TCRs come from a human donor in good health. Some clones in this sample may be carry-over from other donors' samples.

The gene calls are TRBV11-2 and TRBJ1-5; TCRdb gives TRBD1 as the D gene, but with no DNA this cannot be confirmed. Germline V lookup: CDR1 SGHAT, CDR2 FQNNGV. This CDR3 has 15 residues. CDR3 protein: CASSLGGGSGQPQHF.

The chain uses TRBV27 and TRBJ2-1; TCRdb gives TRBD2 as the D gene, but with no DNA this cannot be confirmed. Per germline, CDR1 MNHEY and CDR2 SMNVEV (reference sequence). This CDR3 region has 16 residues. CDR3 protein: CASSLLGGNGNNEQFF.

The chain links TRBV7-8 to TRBJ2-7; the TCRdb call, TRBD1, lacks DNA for checking. CDR1 is SGHVS, CDR2 FQNEAQ, per germline. The length of the CDR3 is 11 residues. CDR3 region: CASRTGNEQYF.

V usage is TRBV20-1 and J usage is TRBJ2-3; TCRdb picks TRBD2, but there is no DNA to check that call. This CDR3 region has 16 residues. CDR1 and CDR2 (germline): DFQATT, SNEGSKA (reference sequence). The CDR3 protein is CSAIPLAGGPTDTQYF.